Below are 26 T cell receptor beta chains sequenced from a single sample in a study of OX40 agonist ivuxolimab in advanced cancers. Assay: immunoSEQ multiplex PCR; the TCRdb copy retains only in-frame clones and omits some. Among tens of thousands of clones listed, about 89% were seen once. The specimen comprised CD4+ or CD8+ T cells sorted from blood, sampled in a trial of the OX40 agonist ivuxolimab. All receptors derive from an adult with an advanced solid tumor such as melanoma, head and neck, liver or kidney cancer.

In its sample, this clone was seen once. The rearrangement links TRBV29-1 to TRBJ2-7; 7 bases match TRBD1. Germline V gene lookup returns CDR1 SQVTM and CDR2 ANQGSEA. V shed 3 bases, J shed 10 bases, and the junction held 6 bases outside the gene matches. There are 11 residues in the CDR3. CDR3 sequence: CSVDRGQGQYF. The CDR3 coding sequence is TGCAGCGTTGATAGGGGGCAGGGTCAGTACTTC.

This clone is judged medium-sized. V gene TRBV10-1 combines with J gene TRBJ1-5, with D hard to call. The V gene lost 0 bases and the J gene lost 5 bases, with 5 bases spanning the gap. Germline V gene data show CDR1 as WNHNN and CDR2 as SYGVQD (reference sequence). The CDR3 sequence is 13 residues long. Here the CDR3 reads CASSESGYQPQHF. CDR3 DNA sequence: TGCGCCAGCAGTGAGTCCGGGTATCAGCCCCAGCATTTT.

The genes are TRBV18 and TRBJ2-7; unclear D gene. This CDR3 region has 17 residues. V lost 0 bases and J 1 base, leaving 16 bases between the germline ends. Germline values: CDR1 KGHSH, CDR2 LQKENI. As DNA, the CDR3 is TGTGCCAGCTCACCACCCCCCATGACCATACCTTCCTACGAGCAGTACTTC. It codes for CASSPPPMTIPSYEQYF.

This clone was observed a few times. The J gene is TRBJ2-3, the V gene TRBV15; D is ambiguous. This CDR3 is 13 amino acids long. Germline CDR1 is LNHNV and CDR2 is YYDKDF (reference sequence). V lost 1 base, J lost 9 bases, and 11 bases lay in between. This CDR3 is CATSRVLFRTQYF. CDR3 nucleotide sequence: TGTGCCACCAGCAGAGTGTTGTTTCGGACGCAGTATTTT.

The chain carries TRBV15 and TRBJ2-5, with TRBD2 matching over 7 bases. J gave up 1 base and V 10 bases, and 6 bases lay outside the gene matches. The CDR3 runs to 13 residues. In germline, CDR1 is LNHNV, CDR2 YYDKDF (reference sequence). The CDR3 spells CAIRASGQETQYF. The CDR3 DNA follows: TGTGCCATCAGGGCTAGCGGCCAAGAGACCCAGTACTTC. The whole variable domain, filled in from reference TRBV15 and TRBJ2-5, reads DAMVIQNPRYQVTQFGKPVTLSCSQTLNHNVMYWYQQKSSQAPKLLFHYYDKDFNNEADTPDNFQSRRPNTSFCFLDIRSPGLGDTAMYLCAIRASGQETQYFGPGTRLLVL.

The chain combines TRBV19 with TRBJ2-3; no firm D call. Germline assignment: CDR1 LNHDA and CDR2 SQIVND (reference sequence). There are 13 residues in the CDR3. Trimming cost V 5 bases and J 4 bases, with 10 bases left between them. CDR3 sequence reads: CASSLSRADTQYF. In DNA, the CDR3 is TGTGCCAGTAGTCTTAGCCGGGCAGATACGCAGTATTTT.

This chain links TRBV27 with TRBJ2-2; tentatively, D is TRBD2 (6 bases). CDR1 and CDR2 (germline): MNHEY, SMNVEV (reference sequence). This CDR3 has 17 residues. V lost 2 bases and J 5 bases, leaving 18 bases between the germline ends. In nucleotides, the CDR3 is TGTGCCAGCAGTTTAGGGCGGGGACGGTCTATTACCGGGGAGCTGTTTTTT. Its translation: CASSLGRGRSITGELFF.

The chain uses TRBV18 and TRBJ1-1, with TRBD1 as a possible D gene (5 bases). The CDR3 loop spans 15 amino acids. V dropped 1 base and J dropped 0 bases, with 9 bases sitting between them. Germline CDR1 KGHSH, CDR2 LQKENI. CDR3 loop: CASSPRQSMNTEAFF. The CDR3 DNA reads as TGTGCCAGCTCACCACGACAGTCCATGAACACTGAAGCTTTCTTT.

The chain combines TRBV28 with TRBJ2-7; D may be TRBD1 or TRBD2 (5 bases each). The V and J ends lost 6 bases and 2 bases respectively, with 14 bases between them. CDR1 is MDHEN, CDR2 SYDVKM, per germline. This CDR3 spans 14 amino acids. The chain's CDR3 is CASRPGTVAYEQYF. The CDR3 nucleotides read TGTGCCAGCAGACCCGGGACGGTCGCCTACGAGCAGTACTTC.

The CDR3 coding sequence is TGCGCCAGCAACACGCTGCTGAACAGGGGGCGGGCTAGCGGGACCTACAATGAGCAGTTCTTC. Its translation is CASNTLLNRGRASGTYNEQFF. The chain couples TRBV5-1 to TRBJ2-1; perhaps D is TRBD1 or TRBD2 (9 bases each). The length of the CDR3 is 21 residues. Looked up from germline, CDR1 is SGHRS and CDR2 is YFSETQ. V was shortened by 6 bases and J by 2 bases, with 33 bases between the two germline ends.

In regard to this clone: The same CDR3 can be traced to other DNA sequences in this sample. The chain is built from TRBV7-8 and TRBJ1-4; no clear D gene. The germline gives CDR1 SGHVS, CDR2 FQNEAQ. The V gene lost 5 bases and the J gene lost 5 bases, with 12 bases spanning the gap. The CDR3 length is 14 residues. The CDR3 DNA reads TGTGCCAGCAGCCCATCCCGGACGAATGAAAAACTGTTTTTT. This encodes CASSPSRTNEKLFF.

V is TRBV6-1 and J is TRBJ1-5, with a possible D match to TRBD1 (5 bases). V gave up 4 bases and J gave up 4 bases, with 11 bases separating them. The CDR3 runs 14 residues. Germline V gene data show CDR1 as MNHNS and CDR2 as SASEGT. In DNA, the CDR3 is TGTGCCAGCAGTGTTCGGGACGGAAATCAGCCCCAGCATTTT. Its protein product is CASSVRDGNQPQHF.

The J gene is TRBJ1-2, the V gene TRBV10-3; D ambiguous. Germline V gives CDR1 ENHRY, CDR2 SYGVKD. V shed 3 bases and J shed 5 bases, with 10 bases lying between them. This CDR3 contains 13 residues. In DNA form, the CDR3 reads TGTGCCATCAGTGAAACAGCCGCTTATGGCTACACCTTC. As protein: CAISETAAYGYTF.

The V and J genes are TRBV19 and TRBJ2-1; D call uncertain. Trimming cost V 4 bases and J 6 bases, with 4 bases left between them. The germline V gene encodes CDR1 LNHDA and CDR2 SQIVND (reference sequence). This CDR3 spans 11 amino acids. The CDR3 loop reads CASSTFNEQFF. DNA for the CDR3: TGTGCCAGTAGTACCTTCAATGAGCAGTTCTTC.

This clone was observed a handful of times. The chain employs TRBV5-1 and TRBJ2-3; TRBD2 matches 11 bases. The germline CDR1 and CDR2 sequences are SGHRS and YFSETQ. After removal of 4 bases from V and 5 bases from J, the junction contained 3 bases not matched to a gene. This CDR3 is 14 amino acids long. The DNA for the CDR3 is TGCGCCAGCAGCGGCGGGACTAGCGGAGATACGCAGTATTTT. Translated, it gives CASSGGTSGDTQYF.

J is TRBJ2-7 and V is TRBV5-1, with D possibly matching TRBD1 (5 bases). In germline, CDR1 is SGHRS, CDR2 YFSETQ. V lost 0 bases, J lost 3 bases, and 10 bases lay in between. This CDR3 has 14 amino acids. The CDR3 nucleotides are TGCGCCAGCAGCTTGGCCGATCAGGGCTACGAGCAGTACTTC. Its protein is CASSLADQGYEQYF.

CDR3 residues: CATPRVYEQYF. In nucleotides, the CDR3 is TGTGCCACCCCTCGTGTCTACGAGCAGTACTTC. The gene calls are TRBV6-5 and TRBJ2-7; no clear D gene. The CDR3 loop spans 11 amino acids. The germline V and J ends were trimmed by 10 bases and 3 bases, with 10 bases remaining between them. Germline CDR1 is MNHEY and CDR2 is SVGAGI.

V and J are TRBV28 and TRBJ2-7, with D perhaps matching TRBD2 (5 bases). Germline V gene data show CDR1 as MDHEN and CDR2 as SYDVKM. V shed 3 bases and J shed 5 bases, with 5 bases lying between them. The CDR3 loop spans 11 amino acids. The CDR3 DNA reads TGTGCCAGCAGTTTGAGGGACGAGCAGTACTTC. Residues: CASSLRDEQYF.

V and J are TRBV7-8 and TRBJ2-5, with a tentative D call TRBD2 (5 bases). CDR1 is SGHVS and CDR2 is FQNEAQ in the germline V gene. This CDR3 contains 17 residues. Trimming took off 5 bases at V and 5 bases at J, with 24 bases between the two ends. The CDR3 DNA is TGTGCCAGCAGCCCGCCCGGGCTCCGCCGAGGGTGGGAGACCCAGTACTTC. Protein sequence: CASSPPGLRRGWETQYF.

This chain links TRBV9 with TRBJ1-4, with TRBD1 matching 7 bases. From germline, CDR1 is SGDLS and CDR2 YYNGEE. The CDR3 covers 15 residues. V lost 3 bases and J lost 8; bases outside the gene matches: 10. CDR3 sequence: CASSATGERGEKLFF. The CDR3 DNA reads as TGTGCCAGCAGCGCCACAGGGGAGAGAGGAGAAAAACTGTTTTTT.

V is TRBV2 and J is TRBJ2-7, with 9 bases aligning to TRBD1. Germline V CDR1 and CDR2: SNHLY, FYNNEI. The CDR3 runs to 14 residues. J was trimmed by 4 bases and V by 6 bases; bases with no gene match: 7. Here the CDR3 DNA reads TGTGCCAGCAGCCACGGGACAGGGTCTTACGAGCAGTACTTC. Amino acid sequence: CASSHGTGSYEQYF.

The chain carries TRBV28 and TRBJ2-5, with 7 bases that match TRBD1. Losses at the gene ends were 3 bases for V and 4 bases for J; bases not matched to a gene: 5. CDR3 length equals 14 residues. Per germline, CDR1 MDHEN and CDR2 SYDVKM. CDR3 region: CASSLSQGRETQYF. CDR3 bases: TGTGCCAGCAGTTTGTCACAGGGGAGAGAGACCCAGTACTTC.

Regarding this clone: The sample has other DNA sequences that encode this CDR3 too. The chain recombines TRBV7-9 with TRBJ2-5; 8 bases are shared with TRBD2. V lost 1 base and J lost 4; bases outside the gene matches: 5. The CDR3 runs to 15 residues. Germline V gene lookup returns CDR1 SEHNR and CDR2 FQNEAQ (reference sequence). The DNA of the CDR3 is TGTGCCAGCAGCTTAGACGGGAGGGCCGGAGAGACCCAGTACTTC. This gives the protein CASSLDGRAGETQYF.

This sequence joins TRBV4-2 and TRBJ2-3; 8 nucleotides agree with TRBD2. CDR1 is LGHNA, CDR2 YNFKEQ, per germline. V lost 0 bases and J lost 7; bases outside the gene matches: 9. The CDR3 length is 16 residues. The CDR3 sequence: CASSQETSGTLNTQYF. In DNA, the CDR3 is TGTGCCAGCAGCCAAGAAACTAGCGGTACGCTCAATACGCAGTATTTT.

J is TRBJ1-5 and V is TRBV6-5, with a weak D call TRBD1 (6 bases). Germline values: CDR1 MNHEY, CDR2 SVGAGI. The V end was cut by 6 bases, the J end by 0 bases, with 12 bases between. The CDR3 sequence is 15 residues long. The CDR3 reads CASSRGGISNQPQHF. For the CDR3, the DNA is TGTGCCAGCAGCCGAGGGGGGATTAGCAATCAGCCCCAGCATTTT.

The CDR3 DNA is TGTGCCAGCAGTTTCGGAGGGGGTCTTAGCTCCTACGAGCAGTACTTC. This gives the protein CASSFGGGLSSYEQYF. The gene calls are TRBV28 and TRBJ2-7; D tentatively fits TRBD1 or TRBD2 (6 bases each). The CDR3 length is 16 residues. Per germline, CDR1 MDHEN and CDR2 SYDVKM. The V end lost 3 bases, the J end lost 0 bases, and 15 bases lay between the germline ends.